This TCR beta chain was found in a study of cytomegalovirus exposure and HLA in healthy donors. V dropped 1 base and J dropped 6; count of bases not matched to a gene: 6. CDR1 is KGHSH and CDR2 is LQKENI in the germline V gene. This CDR3 has 15 residues. The PCR made use of 60 Vbeta and 13 Jbeta primers. Sequencing was performed with immunoSEQ multiplex PCR; in TCRdb, only in-frame clones are kept and a portion is missing. The table lists about 170,000 clones, 81% of them singletons. The chain is built from TRBV18 and TRBJ1-5; 7 bases map to TRBD1. Sequenced input: PBMCs. The TCR originated in a woman between 18 and 30 years old in good health and CMV-seropositive. CDR3 nucleotide sequence: TGTGCCAGCTCACCACGACAGGGAGGAATTCAGCCCCAGCATTTT. It translates to CASSPRQGGIQPQHF.